Sequencing of this T cell receptor beta chain was carried out in a study of shared T cell receptors in the human thymus. CDR3 size: 14 residues. With 5 bases removed from V and 2 bases from J, the gap between germline ends came to 12 bases. Germline V gene sequence: CDR1 MNHEY, CDR2 SMNVEV (reference sequence). Profiling relied on immunoSEQ multiplex PCR, and the TCRdb table lists in-frame clones only, not all of them. The data show 640,000 or so clones, with around 87% seen just once and 0.009% to 0.0095% held by the top ten. These data also featured in a second study, about human thymus T cells. That study reports: Corrective surgery for congenital heart defects was being performed on the healthy Finnish infants who were the donors. Unrelated individuals were reported by related research to share highly overlapping thymic repertoires.

The TCR originated in a boy under two years old with a congenital heart defect. Specimen: thymocytes. This chain joins TRBV27 and TRBJ2-5; tentatively, D is TRBD1 (6 bases). CDR3 in DNA: TGTGCCAGCAGTCCACAGGGTAGGCAAGAGACCCAGTACTTC. Translating it yields CASSPQGRQETQYF.